Sequencing of this TCR beta chain was carried out in a study of spatial heterogeneity in lung cancer. On the study more broadly: Compared with alpha-chain sequences, beta-chain sequences were consistently detected in greater numbers. In raw reads, more than 8.5 appearances on average were recorded for each unique TCR and UMI combination.

MiXCR was run by TCRdb on the 5' RACE reads, yielding one entry per CDR3 protein. The repertoire holds 20,000 to 25,000 distinct CDR3 sequences, with approximately 4.4% as singletons. This clonotype occurred many times. Its antigen is still unknown. Documented time point: sample taken at primary tumor resection. Whole RNA, which was extracted from tumor, nontumor lung tissue or frozen PBMC, was sequenced without any cell sorting. The donors were some 70 patients with non-small cell lung cancer that was early-stage and untreated. Points from the study as a whole: Blood contained ubiquitous expanded tumor TCRs more at resection than at follow-up.

The specimen comprised PBMCs, sampled at surgery. This receptor was taken from a male donor with early-stage non-small cell lung cancer.

DNA of the CDR3: TGTGCCAGCAGTTTATTAGAAGGGAACTATGGCTACACCTTC. Its translation: CASSLLEGNYGYTF. This chain links TRBV28 with TRBJ1-2; D is unclear. The CDR3 is 14 residues long. Germline values: CDR1 MDHEN, CDR2 SYDVKM. Trimming shortened V by 1 base and J by 2 bases, and 8 bases separated the two germline ends.